Presented here are 6 T cell receptor beta chains from one specimen sequenced in a study of human T cells and chemical hapten exposure. As for time point: healthy volunteer bleed at 2 weeks. Unfractionated whole blood yielded the extracted total RNA. TCRdb re-called the RACE reads with MiXCR, one entry per CDR3 protein. This table holds 35,000 to 50,000 distinct CDR3 sequences, 4.3% found once. Specimen: whole blood. The receptor set was obtained from a female donor in good health. Some clones in this sample may be carry-over from other donors' samples.

In the case of this clonotype: This may stem from a read error, because a much larger clone lies one nucleotide away. The chain is built from TRBV2 and TRBJ1-1; the D is unclear. The germline V gene encodes CDR1 SNHLY and CDR2 FYNNEI. CDR3 length: 13 amino acids. DNA of the CDR3: TGTGCCAGCGTCGAACAGCTCGTGACTGTAGCTTTCTTT. Amino acids: CASVEQLVTVAFF.

This clonotype appeared many times. This sequence joins TRBV11-2 and TRBJ1-2, with 9 positions matching TRBD1. Trimming cost V 4 bases and J 1 base; bases outside gene matches: 7. Germline CDR1 and CDR2: SGHAT and FQNNGV. The CDR3 runs to 16 residues. The CDR3 sequence is CASSSPRTGVNYGYTF. The CDR3 DNA reads TGTGCCAGCAGCTCCCCCCGGACAGGGGTTAACTATGGCTACACCTTC. Using reference TRBV11-2 and TRBJ1-2 for the parts outside the CDR3, the full variable domain is EAGVAQSPRYKIIEKRQSVAFWCNPISGHATLYWYQQILGQGPKLLIQFQNNGVVDDSQLPKDRFSAERLKGVDSTLKIQPAKLEDSAVYLCASSSPRTGVNYGYTFGSGTRLTVV.

There are many counts of this clonotype. J is TRBJ1-1 and V is TRBV5-1; D is unclear. V gave up 0 bases and J gave up 1 base, with 7 bases separating them. Germline lookup yields CDR1 SGHRS and CDR2 YFSETQ. CDR3 size: 14 residues. The CDR3 bases are TGCGCCAGCAGCTTGGAGGGCCAGAACACTGAAGCTTTCTTT. This sequence encodes CASSLEGQNTEAFF.

The sample holds many counts of this clonotype. The chain has TRBV10-3 and TRBJ1-2; no definite D call. This CDR3 contains 15 residues. The germline V gene encodes CDR1 ENHRY and CDR2 SYGVKD. The ends were cut back, 2 bases at V and 2 bases at J, with 12 bases in the middle. The CDR3 nucleotides read TGTGCCATCAGTGAGCCGACGGTTATGAACTATGGCTACACCTTC. Protein: CAISEPTVMNYGYTF.

This clonotype showed up many times. This chain joins TRBV2 and TRBJ1-4; 7 bases align to TRBD1. The CDR3 extends over 15 amino acids. V lost 4 bases, J lost 11 bases, and 13 bases stayed unmatched. Germline V gene lookup returns CDR1 SNHLY and CDR2 FYNNEI. CDR3 DNA: TGTGCCAGCAGTGCGACAGGGTCCTTAATAGGGAAACTGTTTTTT. This sequence encodes CASSATGSLIGKLFF.

There are many counts of this clonotype. J is TRBJ2-1 and V is TRBV5-1; D is perhaps TRBD1 (5 bases). Germline loops: CDR1 SGHRS, CDR2 YFSETQ. This CDR3 comprises 13 residues. V shed 2 bases and J shed 9 bases, with 12 bases lying between them. CDR3 bases: TGCGCCAGCAGCTTAGGCAGGGTGGGTGAGCAGTTCTTC. Translated: CASSLGRVGEQFF.